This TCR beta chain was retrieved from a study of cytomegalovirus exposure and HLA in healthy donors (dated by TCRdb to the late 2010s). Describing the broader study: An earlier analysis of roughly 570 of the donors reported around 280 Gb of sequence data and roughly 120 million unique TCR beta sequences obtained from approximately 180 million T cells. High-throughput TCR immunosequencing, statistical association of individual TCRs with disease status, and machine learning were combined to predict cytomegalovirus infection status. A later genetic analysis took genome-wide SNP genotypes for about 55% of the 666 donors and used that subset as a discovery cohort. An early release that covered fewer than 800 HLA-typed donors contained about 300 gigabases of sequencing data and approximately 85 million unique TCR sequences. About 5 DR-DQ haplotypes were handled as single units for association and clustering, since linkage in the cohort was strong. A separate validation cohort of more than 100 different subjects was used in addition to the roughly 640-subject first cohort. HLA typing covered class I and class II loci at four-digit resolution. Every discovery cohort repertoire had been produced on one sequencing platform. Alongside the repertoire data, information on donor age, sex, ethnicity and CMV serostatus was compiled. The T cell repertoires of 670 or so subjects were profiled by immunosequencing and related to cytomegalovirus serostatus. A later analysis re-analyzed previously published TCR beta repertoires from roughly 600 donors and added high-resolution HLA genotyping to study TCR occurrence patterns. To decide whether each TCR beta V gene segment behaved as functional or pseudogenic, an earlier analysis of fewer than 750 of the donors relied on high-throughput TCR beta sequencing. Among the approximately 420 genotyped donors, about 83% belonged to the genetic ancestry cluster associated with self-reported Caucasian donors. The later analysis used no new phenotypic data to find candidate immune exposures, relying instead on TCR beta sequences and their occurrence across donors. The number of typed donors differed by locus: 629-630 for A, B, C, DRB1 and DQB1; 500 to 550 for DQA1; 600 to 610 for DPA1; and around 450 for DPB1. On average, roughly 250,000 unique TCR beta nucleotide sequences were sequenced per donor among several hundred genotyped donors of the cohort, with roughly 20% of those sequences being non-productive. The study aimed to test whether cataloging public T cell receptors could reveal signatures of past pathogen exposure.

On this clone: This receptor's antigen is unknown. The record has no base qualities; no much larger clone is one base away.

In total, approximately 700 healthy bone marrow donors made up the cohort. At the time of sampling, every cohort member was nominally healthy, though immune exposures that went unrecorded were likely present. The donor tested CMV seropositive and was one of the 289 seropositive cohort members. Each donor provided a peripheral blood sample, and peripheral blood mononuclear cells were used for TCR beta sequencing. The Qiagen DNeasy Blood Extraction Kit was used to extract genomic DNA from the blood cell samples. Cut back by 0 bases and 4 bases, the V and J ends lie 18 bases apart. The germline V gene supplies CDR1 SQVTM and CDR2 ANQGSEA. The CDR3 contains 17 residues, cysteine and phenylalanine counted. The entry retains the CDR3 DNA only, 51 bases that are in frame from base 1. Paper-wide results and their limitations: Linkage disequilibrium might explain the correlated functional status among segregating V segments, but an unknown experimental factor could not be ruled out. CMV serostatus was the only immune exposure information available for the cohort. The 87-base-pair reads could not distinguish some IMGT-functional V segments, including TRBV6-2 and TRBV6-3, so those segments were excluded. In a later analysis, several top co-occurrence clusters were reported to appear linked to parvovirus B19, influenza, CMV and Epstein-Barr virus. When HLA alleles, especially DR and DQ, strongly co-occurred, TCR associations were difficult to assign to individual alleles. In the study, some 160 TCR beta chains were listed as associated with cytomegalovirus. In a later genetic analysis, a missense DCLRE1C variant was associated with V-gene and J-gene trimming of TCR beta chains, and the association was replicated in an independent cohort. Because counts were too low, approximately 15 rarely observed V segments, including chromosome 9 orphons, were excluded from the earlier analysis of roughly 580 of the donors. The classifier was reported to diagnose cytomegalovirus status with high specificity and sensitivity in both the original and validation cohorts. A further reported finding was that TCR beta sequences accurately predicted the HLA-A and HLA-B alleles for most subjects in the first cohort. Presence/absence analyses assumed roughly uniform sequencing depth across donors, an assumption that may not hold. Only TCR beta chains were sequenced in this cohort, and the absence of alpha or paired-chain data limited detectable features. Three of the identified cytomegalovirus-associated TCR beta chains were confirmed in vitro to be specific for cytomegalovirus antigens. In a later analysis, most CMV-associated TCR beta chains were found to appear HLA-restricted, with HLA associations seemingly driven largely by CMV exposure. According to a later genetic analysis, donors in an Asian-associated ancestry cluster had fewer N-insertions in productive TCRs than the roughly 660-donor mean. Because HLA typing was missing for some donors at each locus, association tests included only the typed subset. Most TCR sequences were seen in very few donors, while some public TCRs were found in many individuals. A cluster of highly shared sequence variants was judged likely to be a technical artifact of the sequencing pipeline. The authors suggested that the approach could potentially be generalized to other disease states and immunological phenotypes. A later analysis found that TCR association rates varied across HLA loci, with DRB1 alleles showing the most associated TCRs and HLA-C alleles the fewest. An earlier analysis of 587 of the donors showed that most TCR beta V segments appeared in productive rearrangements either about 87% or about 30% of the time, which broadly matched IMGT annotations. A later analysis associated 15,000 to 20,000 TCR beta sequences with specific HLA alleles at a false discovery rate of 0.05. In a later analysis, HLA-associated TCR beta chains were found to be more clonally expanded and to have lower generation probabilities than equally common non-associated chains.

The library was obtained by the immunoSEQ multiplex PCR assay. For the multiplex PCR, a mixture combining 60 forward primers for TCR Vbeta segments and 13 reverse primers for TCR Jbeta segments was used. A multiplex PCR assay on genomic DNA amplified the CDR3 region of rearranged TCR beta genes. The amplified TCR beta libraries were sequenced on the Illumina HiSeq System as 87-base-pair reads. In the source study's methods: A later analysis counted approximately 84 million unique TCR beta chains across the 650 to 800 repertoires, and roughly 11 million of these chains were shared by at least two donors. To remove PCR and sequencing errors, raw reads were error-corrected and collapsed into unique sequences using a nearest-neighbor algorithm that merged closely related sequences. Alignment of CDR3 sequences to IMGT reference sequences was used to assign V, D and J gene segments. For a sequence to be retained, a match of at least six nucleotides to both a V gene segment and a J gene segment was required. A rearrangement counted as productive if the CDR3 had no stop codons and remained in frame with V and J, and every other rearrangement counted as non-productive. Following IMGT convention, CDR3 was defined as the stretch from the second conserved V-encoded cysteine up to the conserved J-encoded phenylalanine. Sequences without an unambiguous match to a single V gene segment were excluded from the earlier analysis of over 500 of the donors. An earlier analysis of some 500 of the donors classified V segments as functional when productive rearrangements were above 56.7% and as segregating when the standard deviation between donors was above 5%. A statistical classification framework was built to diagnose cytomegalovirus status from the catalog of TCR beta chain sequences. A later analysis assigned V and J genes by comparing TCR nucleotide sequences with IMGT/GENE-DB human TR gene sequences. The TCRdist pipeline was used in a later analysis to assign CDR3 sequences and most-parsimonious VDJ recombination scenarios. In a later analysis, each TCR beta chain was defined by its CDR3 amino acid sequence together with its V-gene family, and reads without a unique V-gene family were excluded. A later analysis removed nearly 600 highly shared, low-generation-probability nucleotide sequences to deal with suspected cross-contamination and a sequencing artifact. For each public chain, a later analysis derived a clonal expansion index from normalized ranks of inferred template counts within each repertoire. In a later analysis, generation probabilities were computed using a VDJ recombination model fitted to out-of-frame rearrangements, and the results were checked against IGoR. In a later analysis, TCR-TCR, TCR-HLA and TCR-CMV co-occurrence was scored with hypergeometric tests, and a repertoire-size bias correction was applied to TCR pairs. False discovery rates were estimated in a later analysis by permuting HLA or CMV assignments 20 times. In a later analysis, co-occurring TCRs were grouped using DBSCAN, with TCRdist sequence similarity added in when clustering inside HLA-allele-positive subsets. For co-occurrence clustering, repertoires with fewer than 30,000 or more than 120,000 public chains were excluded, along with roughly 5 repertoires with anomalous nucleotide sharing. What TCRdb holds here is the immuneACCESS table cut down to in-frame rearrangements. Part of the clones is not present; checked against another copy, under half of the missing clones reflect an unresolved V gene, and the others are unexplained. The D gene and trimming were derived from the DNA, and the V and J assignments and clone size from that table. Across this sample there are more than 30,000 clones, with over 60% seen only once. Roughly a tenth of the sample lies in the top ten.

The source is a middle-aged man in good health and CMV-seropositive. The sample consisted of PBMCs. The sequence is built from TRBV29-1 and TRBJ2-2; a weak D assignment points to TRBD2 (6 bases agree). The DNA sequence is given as TGCAGCGTTGAAGATCGTCCGGAGGGGCCGGGCACCGGGGAGCTGTTTTTT. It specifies CSVEDRPEGPGTGELFF.